This T cell receptor (beta chain) was found in a study of blood T cell repertoires in COVID-19. This clone came up a few times. Per the authors' pipeline: Cell counts per sample came from amplifying reference gene primers. Libraries were prepared by immunoSEQ multiplex PCR; TCRdb keeps only in-frame clonotypes and omits some of them. The V and J calls and clone size come from that table; D and trimming were worked out from the DNA. The sample holds some 210,000 clones, nearly 90% seen once. There are 12 residues in the CDR3. V lost 3 bases to trimming and J lost 7 bases, with 9 bases between them. Sequencing was done on a sample of peripheral blood. The gene calls are TRBV12-3 or TRBV12-4 and TRBJ1-1; weak D call: TRBD1 (6 bases). The source is a woman aged 40 to 50 who had recovered from COVID-19. The CDR3 nucleotides are TGTGCCAGCAGTTTGTCAGGGGTTGAAGCTTTCTTT. It codes for CASSLSGVEAFF.